These 24 T cell receptor beta chains were all obtained from the same sample, sequenced in a study of T cell repertoires in cytomegalovirus infection. TCRdb ran MiXCR on the reads and lists one entry per CDR3 protein. This sample has some 920,000 distinct CDR3 sequences, with about 33% found just once. Their specific antigens are unknown. This sample comprised cultured CD8+ T cells from PBMCs, obtained from culture after CMV antigen stimulation. These receptors all stem from a human donor in good health (CMV status not recorded). Some clones in this sample may be carry-over from other donors' samples.

This chain links TRBV9 with TRBJ2-5; 9 bases align to TRBD2. With V trimmed by 1 base and J by 2 bases, 3 bases remained unmatched. Germline assignment: CDR1 SGDLS and CDR2 YYNGEE. The CDR3 has 15 amino acids. The DNA for the CDR3 is TGTGCCAGCAGCGTACTAGCGGGGCCTCAAGAGACCCAGTACTTC. It codes for CASSVLAGPQETQYF.

V gene TRBV7-9 combines with J gene TRBJ2-7, with D possibly being TRBD2 (7 bases). The V gene lost 11 bases and the J gene lost 2 bases, with 19 bases spanning the gap. Germline V gene sequence: CDR1 SEHNR, CDR2 FQNEAQ (reference sequence). The length of the CDR3 is 14 residues. The CDR3 spells CAGGRGGDAYEQYF. CDR3 sequence (DNA): TGTGCCGGAGGGAGAGGGGGGGACGCCTACGAGCAGTACTTC.

This clonotype appeared a few times. The chain uses TRBV5-6 and TRBJ1-2; no reliable D call. The CDR3 runs to 16 residues. In germline, CDR1 is SGHDT, CDR2 YYEEEE. V lost 0 bases and J lost 0, with 12 bases in between. The CDR3, as DNA: TGTGCCAGCAGCTTGGATGCGGTAAGAGCTAACTATGGCTACACCTTC. Its protein product is CASSLDAVRANYGYTF.

In its sample, this clonotype was seen a few times. The chain carries TRBV7-2 and TRBJ1-6, with TRBD1 as a possible D gene (5 bases). The germline V gene has CDR1 SGHTA and CDR2 FQGNSA. V lost 2 bases and J lost 0, with 14 bases in between. The CDR3 sequence is 18 residues long. CDR3 sequence: CASSLFQGGSSYNSPLHF. As DNA, the CDR3 is TGTGCCAGCAGCTTATTTCAGGGAGGGAGCTCCTATAATTCACCCCTCCACTTT. The full variable domain, its missing parts supplied by reference TRBV7-2 and TRBJ1-6, is GAGVSQSPSNKVTEKGKDVELRCDPISGHTALYWYRQSLGQGLEFLIYFQGNSAPDKSGLPSDRFSAERTGGSVSTLTIQRTQQEDSAVYLCASSLFQGGSSYNSPLHFGNGTRLTVT.

The chain couples TRBV19 to TRBJ2-1; the D gene is possibly TRBD2 (6 bases). The CDR3 consists of 17 residues. Trimming took off 1 base at V and 5 bases at J, with 18 bases between the two ends. Germline loops: CDR1 LNHDA, CDR2 SQIVND (reference sequence). CDR3 in amino acids: CASSIGWRRGTDNEQFF. The DNA for the CDR3 is TGTGCCAGTAGTATAGGTTGGAGGCGGGGTACAGACAATGAGCAGTTCTTC.

This clonotype has more than one count but fewer than ten. The chain has TRBV7-3 and TRBJ2-1; possibly TRBD1 for D (5 bases). Germline-derived CDR1 and CDR2 are SGHTA and FQGTGA. Trimming removed 2 bases at V and 7 bases at J, with 9 bases between. The CDR3 is 13 amino acids. CDR3: CASSLQGLNEQFF. CDR3 in DNA: TGTGCCAGCAGCTTACAGGGTTTGAATGAGCAGTTCTTC.

By share, this clonotype ranks as medium-sized (0.01 to 0.1%). The chain employs TRBV6-6 and TRBJ2-1; D call uncertain. Germline V lookup: CDR1 MNHNY, CDR2 SVGAGI (reference sequence). The CDR3 loop spans 14 amino acids. The germline V and J ends were trimmed by 8 bases and 0 bases, with 11 bases remaining between them. This CDR3 reads CASVGSSSYNEQFF. In DNA form, the CDR3 reads TGTGCCAGCGTTGGAAGTAGCTCCTACAATGAGCAGTTCTTC.

The gene calls are TRBV19 and TRBJ2-1, with D perhaps matching TRBD1 or TRBD2 (5 bases each). The V gene's germline CDR1 is LNHDA and CDR2 SQIVND (reference sequence). The V end lost 6 bases, the J end lost 7 bases, and 16 bases lay between the germline ends. This CDR3 has 14 residues. The CDR3, as DNA: TGTGCCAGTAGCTCCAGGGAGTCAGGGAATGAGCAGTTCTTC. Protein product: CASSSRESGNEQFF.

To note about this clonotype: Given a much more abundant clone one base away, this may be a read error. The chain is built from TRBV7-2 and TRBJ2-7, with 7 bases fitting TRBD2. Germline lookup yields CDR1 SGHTA and CDR2 FQGNSA. The CDR3 is made up of 15 amino acids. J lost 1 base, V lost 5 bases, and 8 bases had no gene match. CDR3 in amino acids: CASSPGGVTSYEQYF. The CDR3, as DNA: TGTGCCAGCAGCCCTGGGGGGGTCACGTCCTACGAGCAGTACTTC.

The sample holds a few counts of this clonotype. The genes are TRBV4-1 and TRBJ2-1, with a possible D match to TRBD1 (8 bases). This CDR3 has 15 amino acids. Germline CDR1 reads MGHRA; CDR2 reads YSYEKL. The V end lost 0 bases, the J end lost 7 bases, and 13 bases lay between the germline ends. The chain's CDR3 is CASSQDQQGGNEQFF. The CDR3 coding sequence is TGCGCCAGCAGCCAAGACCAACAGGGGGGGAATGAGCAGTTCTTC.

This sequence joins TRBV10-3 and TRBJ2-2, with 7 bases that match TRBD1. Germline trimming cut 2 bases from V and 0 bases from J; bases unmatched to any gene: 6. The CDR3 extends over 17 amino acids. In germline, CDR1 is ENHRY, CDR2 SYGVKD. The CDR3 DNA reads TGTGCCATCAGTGAGCGGGGACAGTACACGAACACCGGGGAGCTGTTTTTT. Its protein is CAISERGQYTNTGELFF.

The chain joins TRBV6-8 to TRBJ2-1; D uncertain. Between the trimmed V and J ends, which lost 7 bases and 5 bases, there was a span of 12 bases. CDR1 MNHGY and CDR2 SAAAGT come from the germline V gene. CDR3 length: 13 amino acids. CDR3 sequence (DNA): TGTGCCAGCATAGGTGGCTACCACAATGAGCAGTTCTTC. Protein: CASIGGYHNEQFF.

This CDR3 reads CASSFKAEGGYTF. The CDR3 bases are TGTGCCAGCAGTTTTAAGGCCGAAGGTGGCTACACCTTC. The chain employs TRBV27 and TRBJ1-2, with D hard to call. CDR3 length: 13 residues. Germline CDR1 and CDR2: MNHEY and SMNVEV (reference sequence). V was clipped by 3 bases and J by 7 bases, with 12 bases between them.

This clonotype has a handful of counts. The chain links TRBV28 to TRBJ2-1; no clear D. There are 11 residues in the CDR3. V gave up 6 bases and J gave up 9 bases, with 9 bases separating them. In germline, CDR1 is MDHEN, CDR2 SYDVKM. CDR3 sequence: CASSTVGEQFF. CDR3 DNA: TGTGCCAGCAGCACGGTTGGTGAGCAGTTCTTC.

This clonotype was detected a few times. The CDR3 coding sequence is TGTGCCAGCAGTCCTTACCTGACAGGCTACACTGAAGCTTTCTTT. As protein: CASSPYLTGYTEAFF. The chain couples TRBV27 to TRBJ1-1, with D tentatively TRBD1 (6 bases). Germline loops: CDR1 MNHEY, CDR2 SMNVEV (reference sequence). The V gene lost 5 bases and the J gene lost 3 bases, with 16 bases spanning the gap. The CDR3 has 15 amino acids.

In its sample, this clonotype was seen a few times. The chain couples TRBV7-6 to TRBJ2-3; TRBD1 aligns across 7 bases. CDR3 length: 15 residues. Germline loops: CDR1 SGHVS, CDR2 FNYEAQ. After removal of 4 bases from V and 5 bases from J, the junction contained 9 bases not matched to a gene. CDR3 in amino acids: CASSYTGAAGDTQYF. The CDR3 DNA sequence: TGTGCCAGCAGCTACACAGGGGCCGCAGGAGATACGCAGTATTTT.

This clonotype was seen only a few times. V and J are TRBV6-2 or TRBV6-3 and TRBJ1-2, with 7 bases that match TRBD1. The germline V gene encodes CDR1 MNHEY and CDR2 SVGEGT. V gave up 4 bases and J gave up 7 bases; unmatched junction bases: 6. There are 13 residues in the CDR3. CDR3 sequence: CASSLQGLRGYTF. DNA for the CDR3: TGTGCCAGCAGTTTACAGGGGCTACGTGGCTACACCTTC.

There are a few counts of this clonotype. Here the CDR3 reads CASNRGTGAYEQYV. The CDR3 DNA reads as TGTGCCAGCAACAGAGGGACAGGGGCCTACGAGCAGTACGTC. The chain joins TRBV7-6 to TRBJ2-7; TRBD1 aligns across 10 bases. CDR1 SGHVS and CDR2 FNYEAQ come from the germline V gene. The CDR3 extends over 14 amino acids. Trimming removed 7 bases from V and 2 bases from J; junction bases left unmatched: 5.

This clonotype was seen more than once but under ten times. The chain uses TRBV10-3 and TRBJ2-1; 12 positions match TRBD2. Trimming took 5 bases from V and 0 from J; bases not matched to a gene: 14. In germline, CDR1 is ENHRY, CDR2 SYGVKD. The CDR3 sequence is 20 residues long. CDR3 region: CAISRPLAGGLTNSYNEQFF. CDR3 DNA: TGTGCCATCAGTCGACCACTAGCGGGGGGTCTAACCAACTCCTACAATGAGCAGTTCTTC.

The table lists this clonotype with a few counts. The chain has TRBV10-3 and TRBJ2-7; 7 positions agree with TRBD1. Germline lookup yields CDR1 ENHRY and CDR2 SYGVKD. The CDR3 covers 13 residues. J was trimmed by 0 bases and V by 8 bases; bases with no gene match: 4. This CDR3 is CAIGGQSSYEQYF. The CDR3 DNA reads as TGTGCCATCGGGGGACAGAGCTCCTACGAGCAGTACTTC.

This clonotype was observed at least ten times. The chain joins TRBV7-2 to TRBJ1-1; TRBD1 aligns across 7 bases. CDR3 length: 16 residues. Germline trimming cut 5 bases from V and 1 base from J; bases unmatched to any gene: 10. CDR1 and CDR2 (germline): SGHTA, FQGNSA. For the CDR3, the DNA is TGTGCCAGCAGCGAACACAGGGGACTGAAGAACACTGAAGCTTTCTTT. This gives the protein CASSEHRGLKNTEAFF.

This clonotype was seen ten or more times. The genes are TRBV10-2 and TRBJ2-2; no clear D. Germline CDR1 and CDR2: WSHSY and SAAADI. V lost 6 bases to trimming and J lost 7 bases, with 3 bases between them. The CDR3 has 10 amino acids. In nucleotides, the CDR3 is TGCGCCAGCAGAGACGGGGAGCTGTTTTTT. Protein: CASRDGELFF.

V usage is TRBV27 and J usage is TRBJ2-1, with TRBD2 identical over 15 bases. Per the germline V gene, CDR1 is MNHEY and CDR2 is SMNVEV (reference sequence). The CDR3 contains 19 residues. V was clipped by 1 base and J by 4 bases; unmatched bases: 8. The CDR3 region is CASSLWSGTSGGKYNEQFF. CDR3 in DNA: TGTGCCAGCAGTTTATGGTCCGGGACTAGCGGGGGGAAATACAATGAGCAGTTCTTC.

This clonotype was counted a few times. The chain carries TRBV7-9 and TRBJ2-1; possible D gene TRBD1, 5 bases. The CDR3 extends over 11 amino acids. Germline V lookup: CDR1 SEHNR, CDR2 FQNEAQ (reference sequence). Trimming removed 11 bases from V and 9 bases from J, with 14 bases in between. Here the CDR3 DNA reads TGTGCCCATGGGCAGGGCGGTGAGCAGTTCTTC. Residues: CAHGQGGEQFF.